This TCR beta chain was recorded in a study of blood T cell repertoires in COVID-19. Overall study context: COVID-19 samples from acute and convalescent phases originated in the United States, Italy and Spain. From T cells, B-cell-depleted T cells, or PBMCs came the material, which was cDNA or gDNA.

Germline CDR1 reads SGHVS; CDR2 reads FQNEAQ. The CDR3 sequence is 18 residues long. Deletions cut 0 bases from V and 6 bases from J, with 21 bases between. Across 20 to 25 US areas, participants ranged in age from about 18 to 90 years. This clone has just one count. Per the study methods: The assay estimated nucleated cells by amplifying reference gene primers. Profiling relied on immunoSEQ multiplex PCR, and the TCRdb table lists in-frame clones only, not all of them. V, J and clone size are taken as reported in that table, and D and trimming were inferred from the DNA itself. The sample lists around 130,000 clones, about 83% occurring once.

The TCR was taken from a woman aged 45-65 years with acute COVID-19. This chain joins TRBV7-8 and TRBJ1-5; possibly TRBD1 for D (5 bases). The sample was PBMCs or T cells enriched from blood (not recorded which). CDR3 loop: CASSLAQDMGVVGQPQHF. CDR3 sequence (DNA): TGTGCCAGCAGCTTAGCCCAGGACATGGGCGTCGTGGGTCAGCCCCAGCATTTT.